The 11 T cell receptor beta chains below come from one sample, sequenced in a study of cytomegalovirus exposure and HLA in healthy donors. A multiplex PCR was run with 60 Vbeta primers and 13 Jbeta primers. Only in-frame clones appear in the TCRdb table, and some are missing; sequencing was by immunoSEQ multiplex PCR. The sample lists 100,000 to 140,000 clones, approximately 79% occurring once. Sequenced: PBMCs. The receptors derive from a middle-aged woman in good health and CMV-seropositive.

The rearrangement uses TRBV19 and TRBJ1-1, with D unclear. Trimming took 3 bases from V and 0 from J, leaving 8 bases between them. Germline V CDR1 and CDR2: LNHDA, SQIVND (reference sequence). The CDR3 has 14 residues. As DNA, the CDR3 is TGTGCCAGTAGTATCGTAGTCATGAACACTGAAGCTTTCTTT. It specifies CASSIVVMNTEAFF.

The chain links TRBV28 to TRBJ1-2; no clear D. The ends were cut back, 10 bases at V and 4 bases at J, with 10 bases in the middle. CDR1 is MDHEN, CDR2 SYDVKM, per germline. The CDR3 spans 11 residues. The CDR3 DNA sequence: TGTGCCACCTACCGACTCTATGGCTACACCTTC. It is translated as CATYRLYGYTF.

The V gene is TRBV5-1, the J gene TRBJ1-2, with D unresolved. Germline V gene lookup returns CDR1 SGHRS and CDR2 YFSETQ. CDR3 size: 14 residues. V was pared by 0 bases and J by 5 bases, with 11 bases between. The CDR3 loop is CASSLDNGSYGYTF. The CDR3 nucleotides are TGCGCCAGCAGCTTGGACAATGGGAGTTATGGCTACACCTTC.

This clone was observed once. This chain connects TRBV12-5 to TRBJ1-3; D is unresolved. V dropped 6 bases and J dropped 4 bases, with 16 bases sitting between them. The germline V gene encodes CDR1 LGHNT and CDR2 FRNRAP. The CDR3 is 15 residues long. The CDR3 spells CASGEGSVRGNTIYF. In nucleotides, the CDR3 is TGTGCTAGTGGCGAGGGTTCGGTTAGAGGAAACACCATATATTTT.

The chain joins TRBV6-1 to TRBJ1-2; D is uncertain. The CDR3 extends over 15 amino acids. Trimming left V 0 bases short and J 7 bases short, with 15 bases between. Germline lookup yields CDR1 MNHNS and CDR2 SASEGT. The CDR3 is CASSEAVEVIGGYTF. The CDR3 bases are TGTGCCAGCAGTGAAGCCGTCGAGGTGATTGGTGGCTACACCTTC.

The V gene is TRBV10-2, the J gene TRBJ2-2; 11 positions match TRBD2. V shed 3 bases, J shed 4 bases, and the junction held 4 bases outside the gene matches. This CDR3 comprises 16 residues. In germline, CDR1 is WSHSY, CDR2 SAAADI. CDR3 coding DNA: TGCGCCAGCAGTGACTCCGGGACTAGCGGCACCGGGGAGCTGTTTTTT. It specifies CASSDSGTSGTGELFF.

The CDR3 loop reads CASSKTQGEAFF. CDR3 coding DNA: TGTGCCAGCAGTAAAACACAGGGTGAAGCTTTCTTT. The chain joins TRBV6-1 to TRBJ1-1; D possibly corresponds to TRBD1 (6 bases). The V end lost 5 bases, the J end lost 7 bases, and 11 bases lay between the germline ends. Germline V gene sequence: CDR1 MNHNS, CDR2 SASEGT. This CDR3 region has 12 residues.

This chain links TRBV29-1 with TRBJ1-5, with D possibly being TRBD1 (5 bases). This CDR3 region has 12 residues. Germline values: CDR1 SQVTM, CDR2 ANQGSEA. V lost 4 bases and J 6 bases, leaving 10 bases between the germline ends. The CDR3 spells CSVGAGTQPQHF. The DNA for the CDR3 is TGCAGCGTTGGCGCGGGGACTCAGCCCCAGCATTTT.

V and J are TRBV7-2 and TRBJ1-2; 10 bases map to TRBD1. The CDR3 sequence is 15 residues long. The germline V gene encodes CDR1 SGHTA and CDR2 FQGNSA. V gave up 3 bases and J gave up 5 bases; unmatched junction bases: 6. For the CDR3, the DNA is TGTGCCAGCAGCTTCACGACAGGGGGCGATTATGGCTACACCTTC. Translated: CASSFTTGGDYGYTF.

This clone was seen a single time. The chain links TRBV5-4 to TRBJ1-2, with D perhaps matching TRBD1 (6 bases). The CDR3 has 13 amino acids. The V and J ends lost 4 bases and 6 bases respectively, with 13 bases between them. Germline CDR1 SGHNT, CDR2 YYREEE (reference sequence). CDR3 sequence: CASSPRRGDGYTF. The CDR3 coding sequence is TGTGCCAGCAGCCCTCGCAGGGGAGATGGCTACACCTTC.

The V call is TRBV4-2, the J call TRBJ2-7; 7 nucleotides align to TRBD1. Germline-derived CDR1 and CDR2 are LGHNA and YNFKEQ. V lost 4 bases to trimming and J lost 5 bases; unmatched junction nucleotides: 11. The CDR3 extends over 15 amino acids. CDR3 region: CASSRLTGEENEQYF. The CDR3 DNA reads TGTGCCAGCAGCCGCCTAACAGGGGAAGAAAACGAGCAGTACTTC.